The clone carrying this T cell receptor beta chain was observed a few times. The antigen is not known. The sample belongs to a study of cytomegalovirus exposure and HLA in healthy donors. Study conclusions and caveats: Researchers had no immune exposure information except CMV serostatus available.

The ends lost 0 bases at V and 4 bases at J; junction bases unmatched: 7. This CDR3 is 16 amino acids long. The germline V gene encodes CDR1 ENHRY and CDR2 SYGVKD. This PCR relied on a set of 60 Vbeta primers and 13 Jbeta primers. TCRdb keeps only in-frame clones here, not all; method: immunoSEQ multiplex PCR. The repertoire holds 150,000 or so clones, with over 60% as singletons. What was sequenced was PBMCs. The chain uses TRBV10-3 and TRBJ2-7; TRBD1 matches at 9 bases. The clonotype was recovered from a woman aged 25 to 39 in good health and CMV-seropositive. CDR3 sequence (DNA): TGTGCCATCAGTGAGTCGATTGGGACAGGGCATTACGAGCAGTACTTC. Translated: CAISESIGTGHYEQYF.